This T cell receptor beta chain is from a study of blood T cells in healthy people across ages. Findings and limits, study-wide: CMV infection status of these donors was not known. Roughly linear declines in TCR beta diversity per million T cells occurred with age.

The germline V gene encodes CDR1 SGHTA and CDR2 FQGNSA. The V end was cut by 7 bases, the J end by 0 bases, with 15 bases between. The CDR3 length is 15 residues. Concerning this clonotype: What it binds is not known.

Sample-barcoded 5' priming and a J-beta primer mix drove a second PCR of roughly 6 to 12 cycles. The template-switch adaptor, which had 12 random nucleotides, put a tag on each cDNA molecule. TCRdb itself ran the 5' RACE reads through MiXCR, one entry per CDR3 protein. The sample lists under 950,000 distinct CDR3 sequences, 22% occurring once. This clonotype was obtained from a man between 65 and 85 years old in good health. This chain uses TRBV7-2 with TRBJ1-1; D is possibly TRBD1 (5 bases). Sequencing used blood. The DNA for the CDR3 is TGTGCCAGCAAGCTTTCCGGGGACGTGAACACTGAAGCTTTCTTT. It specifies CASKLSGDVNTEAFF.